Presented here are 4 T cell receptor beta chains from one specimen sequenced in a study of regulatory T cells in long-lasting Graves disease (dated by TCRdb to the early 2020s). What the time point label conveys for this sample: persistent/refractory GD, antithyroid drugs over 5 years with positive TRAb. For both TCR sequencing and RNA sequencing, RNA was extracted from PBMCs in TRIzol. Receptor libraries were prepared by multiplex PCR. Sequencing took place on an Illumina HiSeq 4000. TCR beta libraries were built with iRepertoire HTBI primers and Arm-PCR amplification of CDR3 regions. TCRdb handled the public reads itself, with Q25 trimming in fastp and clone calling in MiXCR, and kept productive beta chains. Every distinct CDR3 protein forms one entry, paired with its most common genes and DNA. This sample is represented by more than 650,000 distinct CDR3 sequences; around 30% of them were singletons. Roughly 40% of the sample is in the top ten clones.

Sequences were derived from peripheral blood mononuclear cells (PBMCs), sampled when the disease was refractory, from a patient treated with antithyroid drugs. These TCRs come from a female donor with Graves disease.

The chain carries TRBV24-1 and TRBJ1-5; D unclear. Between the trimmed V and J ends, which lost 0 bases and 3 bases, there was a span of 11 bases. This CDR3 comprises 16 residues. Per the germline V gene, CDR1 is KGHDR and CDR2 is SFDVKD. The chain's CDR3 is CATSDLAQVNNQPQHF. For the CDR3, the DNA is TGTGCCACCAGTGATTTGGCCCAGGTGAACAATCAGCCCCAGCATTTT.

This clonotype has only a few counts. The genes are TRBV6-6 and TRBJ1-1; unclear D gene. The CDR3 loop spans 17 amino acids. Germline V gene data show CDR1 as MNHNY and CDR2 as SVGAGI (reference sequence). V lost 0 bases to trimming and J lost 0 bases, with 14 bases between them. CDR3 region: CASSYSVVRLMNTEAFF. CDR3 DNA sequence: TGTGCCAGCAGTTACTCGGTGGTTAGGTTGATGAACACTGAAGCTTTCTTT.

This clonotype turned up a few times. The chain employs TRBV25-1 and TRBJ1-1; D unresolved. V shed 3 bases and J shed 0 bases, with 8 bases lying between them. CDR1 MGHDK and CDR2 SYGVNS come from the germline V gene. The CDR3 is 14 amino acids. The CDR3 is CASSDGLMNTEAFF. The DNA of the CDR3 is TGTGCCAGCAGTGACGGACTGATGAACACTGAAGCTTTCTTT.

This chain joins TRBV3-1 and TRBJ2-1, with no clear D. Germline loops: CDR1 LGHDT, CDR2 YNNKEL (reference sequence). The CDR3 has 14 amino acids. Trimming cost V 0 bases and J 5 bases, with 8 bases left between them. The CDR3 here is CASSQDSANNEQFF. The CDR3 DNA is TGTGCCAGCAGCCAAGATTCTGCTAACAATGAGCAGTTCTTC.